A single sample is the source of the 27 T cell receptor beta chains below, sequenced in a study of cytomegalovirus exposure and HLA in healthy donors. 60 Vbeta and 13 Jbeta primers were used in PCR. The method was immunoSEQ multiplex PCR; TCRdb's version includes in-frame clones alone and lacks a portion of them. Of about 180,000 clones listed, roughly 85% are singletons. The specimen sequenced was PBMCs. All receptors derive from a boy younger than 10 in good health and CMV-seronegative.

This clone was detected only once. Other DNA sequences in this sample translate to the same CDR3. Here the CDR3 reads CASSWAGGVGGELFF. CDR3 coding DNA: TGTGCCAGCAGTTGGGCGGGGGGCGTCGGCGGGGAGCTGTTTTTT. The chain has TRBV28 and TRBJ2-2, with 8 bases lining up with TRBD2. The CDR3 is 15 residues long. Per germline, CDR1 MDHEN and CDR2 SYDVKM. The junction had 8 bases not matched to a gene; V was cut back by 4 bases and J by 7 bases.

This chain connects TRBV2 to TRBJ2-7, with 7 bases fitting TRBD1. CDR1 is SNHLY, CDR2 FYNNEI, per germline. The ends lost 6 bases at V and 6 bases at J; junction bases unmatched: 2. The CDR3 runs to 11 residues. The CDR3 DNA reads TGTGCCAGCAGCCCAGGGGGCGAGCAGTACTTC. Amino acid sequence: CASSPGGEQYF.

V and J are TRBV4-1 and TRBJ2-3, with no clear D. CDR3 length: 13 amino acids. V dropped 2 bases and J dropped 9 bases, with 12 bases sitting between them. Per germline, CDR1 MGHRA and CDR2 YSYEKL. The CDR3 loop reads CASSQLRSETQYF. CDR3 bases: TGCGCCAGCAGCCAACTAAGGAGCGAAACGCAGTATTTT.

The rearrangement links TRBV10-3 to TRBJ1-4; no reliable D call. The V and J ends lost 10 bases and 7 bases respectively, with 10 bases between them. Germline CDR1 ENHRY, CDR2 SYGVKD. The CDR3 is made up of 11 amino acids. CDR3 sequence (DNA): TGTGCCACCCGGGAGGGTGAAAAACTGTTTTTT. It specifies CATREGEKLFF.

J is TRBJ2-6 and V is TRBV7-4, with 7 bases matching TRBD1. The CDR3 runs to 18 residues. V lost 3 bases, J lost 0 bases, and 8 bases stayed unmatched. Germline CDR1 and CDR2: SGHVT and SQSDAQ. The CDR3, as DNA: TGTGCCAGCAGCTTTCGACAGGGTACCAACTCTGGGGCCAACGTCCTGACTTTC. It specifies CASSFRQGTNSGANVLTF. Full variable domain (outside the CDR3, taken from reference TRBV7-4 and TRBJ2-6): GAGVSQSPRYKVAKRGRDVALRCDSISGHVTLYWYRQTLGQGSEVLTYSQSDAQRDKSGRPSGRFSAERPERSVSTLKIQRTEQGDSAVYLCASSFRQGTNSGANVLTFGAGSRLTVL.

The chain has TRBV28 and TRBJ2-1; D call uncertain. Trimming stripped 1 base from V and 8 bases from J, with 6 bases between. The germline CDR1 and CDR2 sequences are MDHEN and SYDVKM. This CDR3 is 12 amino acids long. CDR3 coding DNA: TGTGCCAGCAGTTTATCACAGTATGAGCAGTTCTTC. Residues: CASSLSQYEQFF.

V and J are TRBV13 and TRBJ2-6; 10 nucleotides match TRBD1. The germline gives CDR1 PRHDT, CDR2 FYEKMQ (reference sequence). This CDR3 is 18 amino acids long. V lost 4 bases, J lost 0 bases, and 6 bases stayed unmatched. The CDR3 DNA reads TGTGCCAGCAGCTCCGGACAGGGGGTGGGCTCTGGGGCCAACGTCCTGACTTTC. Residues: CASSSGQGVGSGANVLTF.

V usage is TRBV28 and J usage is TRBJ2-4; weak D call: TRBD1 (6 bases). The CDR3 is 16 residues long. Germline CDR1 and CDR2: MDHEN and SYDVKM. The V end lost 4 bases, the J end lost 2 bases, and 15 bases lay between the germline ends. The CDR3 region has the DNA TGTGCCAGCAGTTCCCACCGGACAGCGTCCAAAAACATTCAGTACTTC. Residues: CASSSHRTASKNIQYF.

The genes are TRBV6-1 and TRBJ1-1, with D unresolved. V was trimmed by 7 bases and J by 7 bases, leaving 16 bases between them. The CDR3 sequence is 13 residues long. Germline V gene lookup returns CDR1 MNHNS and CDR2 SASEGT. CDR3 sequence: CASTPRGGSEAFF. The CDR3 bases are TGTGCCAGCACGCCACGGGGAGGGAGTGAAGCTTTCTTT.

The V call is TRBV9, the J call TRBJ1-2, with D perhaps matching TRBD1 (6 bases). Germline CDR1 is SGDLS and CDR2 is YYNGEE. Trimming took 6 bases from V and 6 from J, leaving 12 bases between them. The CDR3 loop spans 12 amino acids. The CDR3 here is CASTGGGDGYTF. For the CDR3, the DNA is TGTGCCAGCACCGGAGGGGGGGATGGCTACACCTTC. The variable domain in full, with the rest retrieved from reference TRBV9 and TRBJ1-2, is DSGVTQTPKHLITATGQRVTLRCSPRSGDLSVYWYQQSLDQGLQFLIQYYNGEERAKGNILERFSAQQFPDLHSELNLSSLELGDSALYFCASTGGGDGYTFGSGTRLTVV.

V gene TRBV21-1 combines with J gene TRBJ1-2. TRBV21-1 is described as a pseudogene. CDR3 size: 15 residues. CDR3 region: CASSNRRSSNYGYTF. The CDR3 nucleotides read TGTGCCAGCAGCAATAGGAGATCTTCTAACTATGGCTACACCTTC.

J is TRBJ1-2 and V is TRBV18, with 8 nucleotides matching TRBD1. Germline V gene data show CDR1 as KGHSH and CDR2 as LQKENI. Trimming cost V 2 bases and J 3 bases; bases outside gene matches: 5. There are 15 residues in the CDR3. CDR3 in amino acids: CASSPGQGADYGYTF. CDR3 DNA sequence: TGTGCCAGCTCACCAGGGCAGGGGGCAGACTATGGCTACACCTTC. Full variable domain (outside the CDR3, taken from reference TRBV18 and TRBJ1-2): NAGVMQNPRHLVRRRGQEARLRCSPMKGHSHVYWYRQLPEEGLKFMVYLQKENIIDESGMPKERFSAEFPKEGPSILRIQQVVRGDSAAYFCASSPGQGADYGYTFGSGTRLTVV.

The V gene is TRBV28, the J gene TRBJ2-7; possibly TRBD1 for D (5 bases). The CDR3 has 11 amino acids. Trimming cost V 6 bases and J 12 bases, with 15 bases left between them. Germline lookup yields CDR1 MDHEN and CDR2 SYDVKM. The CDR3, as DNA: TGTGCCAGCAGCTTCTCCAGGGAAGCGTACTTC. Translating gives CASSFSREAYF.

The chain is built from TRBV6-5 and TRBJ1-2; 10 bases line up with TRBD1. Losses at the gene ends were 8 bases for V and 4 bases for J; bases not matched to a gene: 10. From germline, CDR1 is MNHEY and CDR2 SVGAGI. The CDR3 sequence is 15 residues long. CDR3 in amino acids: CASGGQGEFGYGYTF. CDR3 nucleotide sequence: TGTGCCAGCGGAGGACAGGGGGAGTTTGGCTATGGCTACACCTTC.

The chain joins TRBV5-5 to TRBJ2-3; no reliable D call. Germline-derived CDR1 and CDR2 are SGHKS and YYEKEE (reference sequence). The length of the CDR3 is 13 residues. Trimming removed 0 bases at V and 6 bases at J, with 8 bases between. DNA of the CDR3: TGTGCCAGCAGCTTGGCCGCGTCGGATACGCAGTATTTT. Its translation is CASSLAASDTQYF.

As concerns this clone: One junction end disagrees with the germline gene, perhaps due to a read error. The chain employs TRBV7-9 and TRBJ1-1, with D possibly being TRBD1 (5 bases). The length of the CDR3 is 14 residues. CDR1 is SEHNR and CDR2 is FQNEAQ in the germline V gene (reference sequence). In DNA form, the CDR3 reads TGTTCCAGCAGCTTAGAAGGGGTGAACACTGAAGCTTTCTTT. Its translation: CSSSLEGVNTEAFF.

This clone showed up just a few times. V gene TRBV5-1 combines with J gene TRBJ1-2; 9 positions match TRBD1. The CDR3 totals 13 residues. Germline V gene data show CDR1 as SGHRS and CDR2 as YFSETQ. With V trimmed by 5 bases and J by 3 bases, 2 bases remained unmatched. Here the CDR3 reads CASSGQGYYGYTF. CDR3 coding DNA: TGCGCCAGCAGTGGACAGGGGTACTATGGCTACACCTTC.

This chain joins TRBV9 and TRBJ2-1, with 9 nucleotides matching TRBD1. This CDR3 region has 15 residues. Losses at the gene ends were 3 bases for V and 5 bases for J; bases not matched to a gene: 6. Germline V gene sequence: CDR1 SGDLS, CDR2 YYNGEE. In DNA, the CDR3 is TGTGCCAGCAGCGCCCCGGGACAGGGTAACAATGAGCAGTTCTTC. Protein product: CASSAPGQGNNEQFF.

The CDR3 DNA sequence: TGCGCCAGCAGCTTGGGGCCGCGGACCGGGGAGCTGTTTTTT. It translates to CASSLGPRTGELFF. The V call is TRBV5-1, the J call TRBJ2-2; the D is unclear. CDR3 length: 14 residues. V lost 0 bases to trimming and J lost 5 bases, with 8 bases between them. Germline loops: CDR1 SGHRS, CDR2 YFSETQ.

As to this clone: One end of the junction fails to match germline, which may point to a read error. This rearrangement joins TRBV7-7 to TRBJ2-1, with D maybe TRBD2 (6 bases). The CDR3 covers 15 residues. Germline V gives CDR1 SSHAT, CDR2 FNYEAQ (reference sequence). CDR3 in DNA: TGTGCTAGCAGCTTAGCAGAGTCGACTAGCAATGAGCAGTTCTTC. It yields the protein CASSLAESTSNEQFF.

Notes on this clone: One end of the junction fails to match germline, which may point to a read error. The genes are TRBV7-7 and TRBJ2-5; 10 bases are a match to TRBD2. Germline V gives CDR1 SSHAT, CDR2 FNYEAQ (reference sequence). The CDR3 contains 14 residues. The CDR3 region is CASSSSTSGETQYF. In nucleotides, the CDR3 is TGTGCTAGCAGCTCTTCGACTAGCGGGGAGACCCAGTACTTC.

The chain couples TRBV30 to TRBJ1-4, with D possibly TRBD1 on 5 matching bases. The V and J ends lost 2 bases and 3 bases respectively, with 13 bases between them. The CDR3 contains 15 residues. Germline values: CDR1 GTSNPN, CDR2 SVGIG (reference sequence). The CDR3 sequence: CAWSPRVVANEKLFF. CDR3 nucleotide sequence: TGTGCCTGGAGTCCCAGGGTAGTAGCTAATGAAAAACTGTTTTTT.

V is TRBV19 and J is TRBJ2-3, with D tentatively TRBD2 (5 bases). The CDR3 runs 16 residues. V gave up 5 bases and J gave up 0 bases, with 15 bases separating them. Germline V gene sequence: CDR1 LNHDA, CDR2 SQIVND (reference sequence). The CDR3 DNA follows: TGTGCCAGTAGTGACCGTGGAGGAATTAGCACAGATACGCAGTATTTT. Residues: CASSDRGGISTDTQYF.

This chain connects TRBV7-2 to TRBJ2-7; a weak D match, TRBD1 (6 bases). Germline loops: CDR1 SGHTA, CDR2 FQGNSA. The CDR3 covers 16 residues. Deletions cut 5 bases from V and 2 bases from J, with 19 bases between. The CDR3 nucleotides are TGTGCCAGCAGCCTACCCGGGACACCGTCTGCCTACGAGCAGTACTTC. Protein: CASSLPGTPSAYEQYF.

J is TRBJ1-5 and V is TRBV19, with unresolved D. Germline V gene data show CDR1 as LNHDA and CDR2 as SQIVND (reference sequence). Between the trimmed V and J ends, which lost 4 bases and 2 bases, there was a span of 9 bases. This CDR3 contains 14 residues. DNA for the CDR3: TGTGCCAGTAGTAGGGCAGGTGGCAATCAGCCCCAGCATTTT. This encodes CASSRAGGNQPQHF.

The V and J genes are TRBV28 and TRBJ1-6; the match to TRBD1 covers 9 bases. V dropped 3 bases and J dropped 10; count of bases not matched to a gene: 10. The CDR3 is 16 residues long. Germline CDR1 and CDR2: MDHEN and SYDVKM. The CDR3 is CASSLDRGGGYSPLHF. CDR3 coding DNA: TGTGCCAGCAGTTTGGACAGGGGCGGGGGGTACTCACCCCTCCACTTT.

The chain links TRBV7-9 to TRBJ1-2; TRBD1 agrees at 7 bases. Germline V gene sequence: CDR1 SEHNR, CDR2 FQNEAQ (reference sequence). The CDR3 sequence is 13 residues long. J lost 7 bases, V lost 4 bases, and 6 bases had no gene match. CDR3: CASSSTGDSGYTF. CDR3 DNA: TGTGCCAGCAGCTCCACAGGGGACTCTGGCTACACCTTC.